The 25 T cell receptor beta chains listed next were all sequenced from one sample in a study of blood T cell repertoires in COVID-19. The repertoire was sequenced with immunoSEQ multiplex PCR; TCRdb's copy has only in-frame clones and lacks some. The table records more than 90,000 clones, approximately 84% of them present only once. Sequencing input: peripheral blood. Receptor source: a human donor in a cohort sampled during active COVID-19.

The chain is built from TRBV10-3 and TRBJ1-1; D not certain. Trimming pared 0 bases from V and 0 bases from J, leaving 8 bases between. The V gene's germline CDR1 is ENHRY and CDR2 SYGVKD. The CDR3 length is 15 residues. CDR3 sequence reads: CAISESSVMNTEAFF. The DNA of the CDR3 is TGTGCCATCAGTGAGTCCTCGGTAATGAACACTGAAGCTTTCTTT.

J is TRBJ2-3 and V is TRBV18; TRBD2 matches 15 bases. The CDR3 length is 16 residues. The ends lost 6 bases at V and 3 bases at J; junction bases unmatched: 4. CDR1 and CDR2 (germline): KGHSH, LQKENI. The CDR3 here is CASSRGLAGGTDTQYF. DNA of the CDR3: TGTGCCAGCTCTCGTGGACTAGCGGGGGGGACAGATACGCAGTATTTT.

The chain recombines TRBV7-8 with TRBJ2-3, with a tentative D call TRBD1 (7 bases). CDR1 and CDR2 (germline): SGHVS, FQNEAQ. This CDR3 is built from 18 residues. Trimming removed 0 bases from V and 2 bases from J, with 18 bases in between. The CDR3 DNA sequence: TGTGCCAGCAGCTTAGCAGGAGGGACAGCCCGGGTCACAGATACGCAGTATTTT. Amino acids: CASSLAGGTARVTDTQYF.

V and J are TRBV20-1 and TRBJ2-1; no firm D call. V dropped 3 bases and J dropped 9 bases, with 9 bases sitting between them. The CDR3 totals 11 residues. CDR1 is DFQATT, CDR2 SNEGSKA, per germline (reference sequence). The CDR3 sequence: CSASSTGEQFF. CDR3 nucleotides: TGCAGTGCTAGCTCGACGGGTGAGCAGTTCTTC.

The chain employs TRBV7-2 and TRBJ1-5; D gene uncertain. The V gene lost 1 base and the J gene lost 3 bases, with 7 bases spanning the gap. In germline, CDR1 is SGHTA, CDR2 FQGNSA. The CDR3 consists of 14 residues. Written as DNA, the CDR3 is TGTGCCAGCAGCTTAGGGCCGAACAATCAGCCCCAGCATTTT. Translation: CASSLGPNNQPQHF. Using reference TRBV7-2 and TRBJ1-5 for the parts outside the CDR3, the full variable domain is GAGVSQSPSNKVTEKGKDVELRCDPISGHTALYWYRQSLGQGLEFLIYFQGNSAPDKSGLPSDRFSAERTGGSVSTLTIQRTQQEDSAVYLCASSLGPNNQPQHFGDGTRLSIL.

This clone was seen only a few times. The rearrangement joins TRBV11-2 to TRBJ1-3; 7 bases are shared with TRBD1. V shed 2 bases and J 4 bases; nucleotides not matched to a gene: 17. The CDR3 loop spans 19 amino acids. The V gene's germline CDR1 is SGHAT and CDR2 FQNNGV. CDR3 sequence: CASSLHPDRRVSFGNTIYF. The CDR3, as DNA: TGTGCCAGCAGCTTACACCCGGACAGGAGGGTATCTTTCGGAAACACCATATATTTT. The full variable domain, with the rest looked up from reference TRBV11-2 and TRBJ1-3, is EAGVAQSPRYKIIEKRQSVAFWCNPISGHATLYWYQQILGQGPKLLIQFQNNGVVDDSQLPKDRFSAERLKGVDSTLKIQPAKLEDSAVYLCASSLHPDRRVSFGNTIYFGEGSWLTVV.

The chain is built from TRBV5-1 and TRBJ2-5; D not certain. CDR1 and CDR2 (germline): SGHRS, YFSETQ. V was pared by 4 bases and J by 5 bases, with 12 bases between. The length of the CDR3 is 13 residues. DNA of the CDR3: TGCGCCAGCAGCAGAGATAGCCGGGAGACCCAGTACTTC. As protein: CASSRDSRETQYF. Together with reference TRBV5-1 and TRBJ2-5, the CDR3 gives the full variable domain: KAGVTQTPRYLIKTRGQQVTLSCSPISGHRSVSWYQQTPGQGLQFLFEYFSETQRNKGNFPGRFSGRQFSNSRSEMNVSTLELGDSALYLCASSRDSRETQYFGPGTRLLVL.

The rearrangement uses TRBV9 and TRBJ2-5, with TRBD2 identical over 8 bases. V shed 0 bases, J shed 3 bases, and the junction held 4 bases outside the gene matches. Germline-derived CDR1 and CDR2 are SGDLS and YYNGEE. The CDR3 runs to 15 residues. The CDR3 nucleotides are TGTGCCAGCAGCGTAGGTGGTAGCGGGGAAGAGACCCAGTACTTC. Translated, it gives CASSVGGSGEETQYF.

The chain is built from TRBV24-1 and TRBJ2-1; the match to TRBD1 covers 8 bases. The V segment lost 5 bases and the J segment 2 bases; nucleotides outside the gene matches: 7. Germline values: CDR1 KGHDR, CDR2 SFDVKD. The CDR3 is made up of 16 amino acids. The CDR3: CATSGTGTGAYNEQFF. DNA for the CDR3: TGTGCCACCAGTGGTACCGGGACAGGCGCCTACAATGAGCAGTTCTTC.

This rearrangement joins TRBV6-5 to TRBJ1-3; 11 bases map to TRBD1. V dropped 5 bases and J dropped 4; count of bases not matched to a gene: 4. In germline, CDR1 is MNHEY, CDR2 SVGAGI. The CDR3 contains 15 residues. The CDR3 DNA reads as TGTGCCAGCAGTCCGGACAGGGGGCCAGGAAACACCATATATTTT. The encoded protein is CASSPDRGPGNTIYF.

The rearrangement uses TRBV28 and TRBJ2-4; D remains unclear. The CDR3 totals 13 residues. Germline CDR1 reads MDHEN; CDR2 reads SYDVKM. Trimming took 6 bases from V and 7 from J, leaving 13 bases between them. The chain's CDR3 is CASSGEVRNIQYF. The CDR3, as DNA: TGTGCCAGCAGCGGCGAGGTTCGGAACATTCAGTACTTC.

The chain is built from TRBV9 and TRBJ1-2; possible D gene TRBD1, 5 bases. V lost 0 bases, J lost 1 base, and 13 bases lay in between. Germline-derived CDR1 and CDR2 are SGDLS and YYNGEE. The CDR3 spans 16 residues. This CDR3 reads CASSVALRQFNYGYTF. As DNA, the CDR3 is TGTGCCAGCAGCGTAGCTCTTCGACAGTTTAACTATGGCTACACCTTC. The variable domain in full, completed from reference TRBV9 and TRBJ1-2, reads DSGVTQTPKHLITATGQRVTLRCSPRSGDLSVYWYQQSLDQGLQFLIQYYNGEERAKGNILERFSAQQFPDLHSELNLSSLELGDSALYFCASSVALRQFNYGYTFGSGTRLTVV.

The V call is TRBV5-1, the J call TRBJ2-1, with 8 bases aligning to TRBD2. Trimming took 4 bases from V and 0 from J; bases not matched to a gene: 3. The CDR3 runs 15 residues. Germline values: CDR1 SGHRS, CDR2 YFSETQ. The CDR3 DNA reads TGCGCCAGCAGCATACTAGCGGACTCCTACAATGAGCAGTTCTTC. Translated: CASSILADSYNEQFF.

This clone was observed a few times. The DNA of the CDR3 is TGTGCCAGTAGTATGGCCAGGGGTACTGAAGCTTTCTTT. Its protein product is CASSMARGTEAFF. The rearrangement links TRBV19 to TRBJ1-1, with D tentatively TRBD1 (6 bases). The CDR3 loop spans 13 amino acids. Germline-derived CDR1 and CDR2 are LNHDA and SQIVND (reference sequence). Trimming left V 3 bases short and J 5 bases short, with 10 bases between.

This chain connects TRBV5-1 to TRBJ1-3, with D hard to call. Germline-derived CDR1 and CDR2 are SGHRS and YFSETQ. The CDR3 spans 14 residues. Trimming removed 0 bases from V and 2 bases from J, with 6 bases in between. The CDR3 nucleotides are TGCGCCAGCAGCTTGGGAGCGGCTGGAAACACCATATATTTT. This encodes CASSLGAAGNTIYF.

The rearrangement joins TRBV7-8 to TRBJ1-4, with D possibly matching TRBD1 (6 bases). Germline V lookup: CDR1 SGHVS, CDR2 FQNEAQ. The CDR3 runs to 12 residues. The germline V and J ends were trimmed by 9 bases and 8 bases, with 13 bases remaining between them. The CDR3 nucleotides read TGTGCCAGTGGCAGGACAGTAGAAAAACTGTTTTTT. This codes for CASGRTVEKLFF.

In its sample, this clone was seen a few times. CDR3 bases: TGTGCCAGCAGCTTGTCCTCGGACAGGGGAAGCTACGAGCAGTACTTC. It yields the protein CASSLSSDRGSYEQYF. The chain has TRBV5-8 and TRBJ2-7; 9 bases align to TRBD1. This CDR3 has 16 residues. Germline V gene data show CDR1 as SGHTS and CDR2 as YDEGEE. V shed 1 base, J shed 3 bases, and the junction held 8 bases outside the gene matches.

The chain combines TRBV7-3 with TRBJ1-2; TRBD1 agrees at 10 bases. V shed 5 bases, J shed 4 bases, and the junction held 7 bases outside the gene matches. CDR1 is SGHTA and CDR2 is FQGTGA in the germline V gene. The CDR3 has 15 amino acids. The CDR3 here is CASSKDRGQVYGYTF. The CDR3 bases are TGTGCCAGCAGCAAAGACAGGGGGCAGGTCTATGGCTACACCTTC. Using reference TRBV7-3 and TRBJ1-2 for the parts outside the CDR3, the full variable domain is GAGVSQTPSNKVTEKGKYVELRCDPISGHTALYWYRQSLGQGPEFLIYFQGTGAADDSGLPNDRFFAVRPEGSVSTLKIQRTERGDSAVYLCASSKDRGQVYGYTFGSGTRLTVV.

The rearrangement links TRBV18 to TRBJ1-6, with 7 bases that match TRBD1. This CDR3 region has 15 residues. Germline trimming cut 3 bases from V and 7 bases from J; bases unmatched to any gene: 6. In germline, CDR1 is KGHSH, CDR2 LQKENI. CDR3 DNA sequence: TGTGCCAGCTCACCGCCACAGGGGATCAATTCACCCCTCCACTTT. Its protein is CASSPPQGINSPLHF.

The J gene is TRBJ2-1, the V gene TRBV7-9; 12 bases fit TRBD2. The length of the CDR3 is 16 residues. In germline, CDR1 is SEHNR, CDR2 FQNEAQ (reference sequence). Trimming at V came to 7 bases and at J to 9 bases, leaving 13 bases not matched to a gene. The CDR3 region is CASTGGGLAGTSEQFF. The DNA for the CDR3 is TGTGCCAGCACGGGCGGTGGACTAGCGGGGACCAGTGAGCAGTTCTTC. Looking up the rest from reference TRBV7-9 and TRBJ2-1 gives the full variable domain: DTGVSQNPRHKITKRGQNVTFRCDPISEHNRLYWYRQTLGQGPEFLTYFQNEAQLEKSRLLSDRFSAERPKGSFSTLEIQRTEQGDSAMYLCASTGGGLAGTSEQFFGPGTRLTVL.

V is TRBV4-1 and J is TRBJ2-4; 9 bases agree with TRBD1. CDR1 and CDR2 (germline): MGHRA, YSYEKL. CDR3 length: 17 residues. Germline trimming cut 0 bases from V and 2 bases from J; bases unmatched to any gene: 5. CDR3 protein: CASSQDPTGGSKNIQYF. The DNA for the CDR3 is TGCGCCAGCAGCCAAGACCCGACAGGGGGGTCCAAAAACATTCAGTACTTC.

Only a few counts were recorded for this clone. The V gene is TRBV18, the J gene TRBJ2-7; the D gene is possibly TRBD2 (5 bases). V shed 1 base and J shed 3 bases, with 13 bases lying between them. This CDR3 contains 15 residues. The germline V gene has CDR1 KGHSH and CDR2 LQKENI. In DNA, the CDR3 is TGTGCCAGCTCACCACGGGCGGGCGCAGTCTACGAGCAGTACTTC. Amino acids: CASSPRAGAVYEQYF.

The chain recombines TRBV11-2 with TRBJ2-5; no clear D. Looked up from germline, CDR1 is SGHAT and CDR2 is FQNNGV. The CDR3 is made up of 15 amino acids. V was pared by 3 bases and J by 4 bases, with 15 bases between. CDR3 coding DNA: TGTGCCAGCAGCTTTTCAGAGGCGCCCAGAGAGACCCAGTACTTC. Residues: CASSFSEAPRETQYF.

The chain links TRBV6-2 or TRBV6-3 to TRBJ1-2, with D perhaps matching TRBD1 (6 bases). Trimming pared 2 bases from V and 10 bases from J, leaving 23 bases between. The CDR3 spans 16 residues. The V gene's germline CDR1 is MNHEY and CDR2 SVGEGT. The CDR3 here is CASSYTRTAHLSDYTF. The CDR3, as DNA: TGTGCCAGCAGTTACACAAGGACAGCGCACTTATCTGACTACACCTTC.

The rearrangement uses TRBV29-1 and TRBJ2-3, with 7 bases matching TRBD1. CDR3 size: 12 residues. V trimming: 7 bases; J trimming: 4 bases; junction bases outside the gene matches: 5. Germline V CDR1 and CDR2: SQVTM, ANQGSEA. This chain's CDR3 is CSGSGQADTQYF. The CDR3 DNA reads as TGCAGCGGATCCGGACAGGCAGATACGCAGTATTTT.